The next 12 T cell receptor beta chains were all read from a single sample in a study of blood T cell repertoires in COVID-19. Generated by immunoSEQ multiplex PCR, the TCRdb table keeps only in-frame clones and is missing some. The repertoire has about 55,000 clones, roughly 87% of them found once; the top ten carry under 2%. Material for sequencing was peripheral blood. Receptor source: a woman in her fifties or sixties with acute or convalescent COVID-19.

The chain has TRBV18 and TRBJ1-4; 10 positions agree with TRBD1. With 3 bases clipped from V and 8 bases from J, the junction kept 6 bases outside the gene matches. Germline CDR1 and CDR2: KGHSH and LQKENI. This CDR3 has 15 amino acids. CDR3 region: CASSPPRDRGEKLFF. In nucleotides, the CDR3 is TGTGCCAGCTCACCCCCCCGGGACAGGGGAGAAAAACTGTTTTTT.

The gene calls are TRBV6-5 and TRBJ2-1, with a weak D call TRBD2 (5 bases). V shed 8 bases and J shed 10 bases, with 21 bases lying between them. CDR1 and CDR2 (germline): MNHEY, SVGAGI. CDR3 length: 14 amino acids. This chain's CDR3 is CASRKYGNLPEQFF. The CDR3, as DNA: TGTGCCAGCCGTAAGTACGGGAATCTGCCGGAGCAGTTCTTC.

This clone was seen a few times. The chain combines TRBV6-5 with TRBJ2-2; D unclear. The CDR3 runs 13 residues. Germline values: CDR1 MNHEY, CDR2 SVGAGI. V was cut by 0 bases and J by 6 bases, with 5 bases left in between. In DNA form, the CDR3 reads TGTGCCAGCAGTTACTCCTCCGCCGGGGAGCTGTTTTTT. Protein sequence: CASSYSSAGELFF.

CDR3 region: CASSALRQGSTNEKLFF. Written as DNA, the CDR3 is TGTGCCAGCAGCGCCCTCAGACAGGGTTCAACTAATGAAAAACTGTTTTTT. The J gene is TRBJ1-4, the V gene TRBV2, with 7 bases aligning to TRBD1. Germline-derived CDR1 and CDR2 are SNHLY and FYNNEI. Trimming removed 6 bases from V and 0 bases from J; junction bases left unmatched: 10. The CDR3 spans 17 residues.

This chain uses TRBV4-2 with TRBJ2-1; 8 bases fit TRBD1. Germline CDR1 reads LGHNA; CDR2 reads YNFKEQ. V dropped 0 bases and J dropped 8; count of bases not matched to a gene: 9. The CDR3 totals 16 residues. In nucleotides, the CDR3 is TGTGCCAGCAGCCAAGATCTTCCAGGGGGCGTCTATGAGCAGTTCTTC. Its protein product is CASSQDLPGGVYEQFF.

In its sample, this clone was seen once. The CDR3 spells CASSQTRLQQYF. DNA for the CDR3: TGTGCCAGCAGCCAAACCAGACTGCAGCAGTACTTC. This chain uses TRBV7-8 with TRBJ2-7; D not certain. V gave up 5 bases and J gave up 8 bases, with 13 bases separating them. Germline values: CDR1 SGHVS, CDR2 FQNEAQ. The CDR3 length is 12 residues.

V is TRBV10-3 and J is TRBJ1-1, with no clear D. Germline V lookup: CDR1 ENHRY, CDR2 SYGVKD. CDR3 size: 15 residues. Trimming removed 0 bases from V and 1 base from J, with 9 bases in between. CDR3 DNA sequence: TGTGCCATCAGTGAGTCGGGCAGACCGAACACTGAAGCTTTCTTT. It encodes CAISESGRPNTEAFF.

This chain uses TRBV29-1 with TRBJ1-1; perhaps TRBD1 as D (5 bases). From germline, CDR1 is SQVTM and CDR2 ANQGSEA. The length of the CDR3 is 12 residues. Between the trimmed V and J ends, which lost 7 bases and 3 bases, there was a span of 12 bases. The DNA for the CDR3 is TGCAGCGCCGAGCGACAGCACACTGAAGCTTTCTTT. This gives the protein CSAERQHTEAFF.

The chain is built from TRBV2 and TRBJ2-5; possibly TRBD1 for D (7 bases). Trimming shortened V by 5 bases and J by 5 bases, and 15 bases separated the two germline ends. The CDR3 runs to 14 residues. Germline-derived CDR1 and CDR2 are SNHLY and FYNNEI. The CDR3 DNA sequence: TGTGCCAGCAGTCCAGGGGGGAGTTGGGAGACCCAGTACTTC. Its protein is CASSPGGSWETQYF.

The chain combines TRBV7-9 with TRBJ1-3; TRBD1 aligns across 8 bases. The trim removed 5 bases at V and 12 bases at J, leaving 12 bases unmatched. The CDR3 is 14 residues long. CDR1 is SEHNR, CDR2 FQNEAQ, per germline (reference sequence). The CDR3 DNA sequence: TGTGCCAGCAGCCGATCAGGGGGCTTTCAGAGCATATATTTT. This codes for CASSRSGGFQSIYF.

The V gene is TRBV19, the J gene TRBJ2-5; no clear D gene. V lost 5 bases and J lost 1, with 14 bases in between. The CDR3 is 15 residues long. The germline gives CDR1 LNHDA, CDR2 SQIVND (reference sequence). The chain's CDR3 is CASSPRGTRQETQYF. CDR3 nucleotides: TGTGCCAGTAGTCCGCGCGGAACCCGCCAAGAGACCCAGTACTTC.

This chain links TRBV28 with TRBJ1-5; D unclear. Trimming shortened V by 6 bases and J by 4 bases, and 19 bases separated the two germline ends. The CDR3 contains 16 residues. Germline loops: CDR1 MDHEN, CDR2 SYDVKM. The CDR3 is CASRLPGSSRNQPQHF. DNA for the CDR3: TGTGCCAGCAGACTTCCCGGGAGCAGCAGAAATCAGCCCCAGCATTTT.